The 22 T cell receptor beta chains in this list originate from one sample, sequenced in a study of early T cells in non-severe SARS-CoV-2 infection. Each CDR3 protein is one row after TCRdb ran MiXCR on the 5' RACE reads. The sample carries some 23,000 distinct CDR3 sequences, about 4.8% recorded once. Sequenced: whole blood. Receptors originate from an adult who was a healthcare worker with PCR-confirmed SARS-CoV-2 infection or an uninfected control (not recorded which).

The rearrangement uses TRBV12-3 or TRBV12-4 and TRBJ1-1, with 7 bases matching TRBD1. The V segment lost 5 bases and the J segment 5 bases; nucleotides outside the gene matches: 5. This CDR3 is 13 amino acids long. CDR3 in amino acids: CASSIRGGTEAFF. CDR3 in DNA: TGTGCCAGCAGTATCAGGGGGGGTACTGAAGCTTTCTTT.

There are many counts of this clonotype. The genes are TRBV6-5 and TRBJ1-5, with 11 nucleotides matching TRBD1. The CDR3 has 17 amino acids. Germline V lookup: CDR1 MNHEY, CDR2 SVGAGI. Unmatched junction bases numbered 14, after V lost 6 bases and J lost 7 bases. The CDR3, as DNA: TGTGCCAGCAGACCGGACAGGGGGCTTGGGGGCGACCAGCCCCAGCATTTT. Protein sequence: CASRPDRGLGGDQPQHF.

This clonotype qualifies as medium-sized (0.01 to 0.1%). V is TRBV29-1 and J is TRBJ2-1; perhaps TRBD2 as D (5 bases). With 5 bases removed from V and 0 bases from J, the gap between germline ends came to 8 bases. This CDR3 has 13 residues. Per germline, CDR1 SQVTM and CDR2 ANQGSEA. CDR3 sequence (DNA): TGCAGCGTTAACCGGGACTCCTACAATGAGCAGTTCTTC. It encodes CSVNRDSYNEQFF.

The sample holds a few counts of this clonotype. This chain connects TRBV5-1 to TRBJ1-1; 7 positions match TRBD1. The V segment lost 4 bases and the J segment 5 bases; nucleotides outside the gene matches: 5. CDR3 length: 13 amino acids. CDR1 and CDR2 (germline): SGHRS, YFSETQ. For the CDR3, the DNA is TGCGCCAGCAGCGGGGACAGCAGAACTGAAGCTTTCTTT. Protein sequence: CASSGDSRTEAFF. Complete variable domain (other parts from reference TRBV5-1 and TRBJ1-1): KAGVTQTPRYLIKTRGQQVTLSCSPISGHRSVSWYQQTPGQGLQFLFEYFSETQRNKGNFPGRFSGRQFSNSRSEMNVSTLELGDSALYLCASSGDSRTEAFFGQGTRLTVV.

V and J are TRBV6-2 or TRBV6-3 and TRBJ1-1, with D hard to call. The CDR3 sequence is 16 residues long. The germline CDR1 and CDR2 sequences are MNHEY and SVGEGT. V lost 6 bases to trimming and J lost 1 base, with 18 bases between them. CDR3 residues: CASSFGPSMGNTEAFF. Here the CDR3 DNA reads TGTGCCAGCAGCTTCGGGCCAAGCATGGGGAACACTGAAGCTTTCTTT.

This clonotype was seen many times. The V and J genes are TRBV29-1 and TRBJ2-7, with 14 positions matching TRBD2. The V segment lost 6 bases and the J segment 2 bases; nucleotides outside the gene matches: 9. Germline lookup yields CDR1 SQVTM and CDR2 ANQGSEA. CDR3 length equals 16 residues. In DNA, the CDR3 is TGCAGCGTCGAGGGACTAGCGGGAGCGGGGACCTACGAGCAGTACTTC. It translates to CSVEGLAGAGTYEQYF.

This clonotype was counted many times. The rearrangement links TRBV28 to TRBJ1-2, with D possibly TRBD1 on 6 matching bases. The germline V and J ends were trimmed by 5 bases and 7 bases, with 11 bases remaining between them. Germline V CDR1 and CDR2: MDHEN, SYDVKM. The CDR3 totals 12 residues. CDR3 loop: CASSRGGLGYTF. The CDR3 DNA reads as TGTGCCAGCAGTCGGGGGGGGCTTGGCTACACCTTC.

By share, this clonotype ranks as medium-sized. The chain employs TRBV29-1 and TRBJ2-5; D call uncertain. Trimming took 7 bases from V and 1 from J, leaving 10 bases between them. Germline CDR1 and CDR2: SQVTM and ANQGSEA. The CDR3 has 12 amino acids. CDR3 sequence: CSGGDAQETQYF. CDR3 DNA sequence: TGCAGCGGCGGAGACGCCCAAGAGACCCAGTACTTC. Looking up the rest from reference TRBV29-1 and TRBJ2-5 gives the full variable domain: SAVISQKPSRDICQRGTSLTIQCQVDSQVTMMFWYRQQPGQSLTLIATANQGSEATYESGFVIDKFPISRPNLTFSTLTVSNMSPEDSSIYLCSGGDAQETQYFGPGTRLLVL.

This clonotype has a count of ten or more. For the CDR3, the DNA is TGCAGCGTCGGGCAGAAGTTAACAGATACGCAGTATTTT. Translated, it gives CSVGQKLTDTQYF. The V gene is TRBV29-1, the J gene TRBJ2-3; D call uncertain. The V gene lost 6 bases and the J gene lost 3 bases, with 13 bases spanning the gap. Germline V CDR1 and CDR2: SQVTM, ANQGSEA. The length of the CDR3 is 13 residues.

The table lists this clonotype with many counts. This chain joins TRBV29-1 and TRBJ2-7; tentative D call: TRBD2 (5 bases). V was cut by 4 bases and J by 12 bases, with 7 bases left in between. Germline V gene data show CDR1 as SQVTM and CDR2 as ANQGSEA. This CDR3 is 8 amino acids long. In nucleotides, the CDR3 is TGCAGCGTTGGAGAGGGGTACTTC. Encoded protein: CSVGEGYF.

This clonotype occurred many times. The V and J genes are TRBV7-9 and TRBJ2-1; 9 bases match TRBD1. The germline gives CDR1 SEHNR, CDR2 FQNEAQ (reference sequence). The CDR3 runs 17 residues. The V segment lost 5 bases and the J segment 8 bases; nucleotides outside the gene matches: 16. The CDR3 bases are TGTGCCAGCAGCCCTACATGGAAACAGGGGGCTGGGGATGAGCAGTTCTTC. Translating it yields CASSPTWKQGAGDEQFF.

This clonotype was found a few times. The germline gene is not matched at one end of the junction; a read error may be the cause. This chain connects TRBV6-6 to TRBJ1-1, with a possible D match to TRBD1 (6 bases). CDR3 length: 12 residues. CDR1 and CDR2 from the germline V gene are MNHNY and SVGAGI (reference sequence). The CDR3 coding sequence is TGTGCCAGCAGTTCAACAGGGCCTGAAGTTTTCTTT. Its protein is CASSSTGPEVFF.

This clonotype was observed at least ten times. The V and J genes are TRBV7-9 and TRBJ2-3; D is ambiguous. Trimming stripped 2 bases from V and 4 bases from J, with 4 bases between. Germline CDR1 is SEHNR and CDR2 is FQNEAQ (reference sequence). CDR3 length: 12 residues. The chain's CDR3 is CASSLRADTQYF. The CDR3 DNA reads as TGTGCCAGCAGCTTACGGGCAGATACGCAGTATTTT.

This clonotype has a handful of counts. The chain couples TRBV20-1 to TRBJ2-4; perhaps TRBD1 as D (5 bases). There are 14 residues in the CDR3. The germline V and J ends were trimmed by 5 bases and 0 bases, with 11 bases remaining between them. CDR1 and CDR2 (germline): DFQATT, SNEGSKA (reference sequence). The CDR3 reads CSASDSLAKNIQYF. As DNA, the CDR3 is TGCAGTGCTTCCGACAGTTTAGCCAAAAACATTCAGTACTTC.

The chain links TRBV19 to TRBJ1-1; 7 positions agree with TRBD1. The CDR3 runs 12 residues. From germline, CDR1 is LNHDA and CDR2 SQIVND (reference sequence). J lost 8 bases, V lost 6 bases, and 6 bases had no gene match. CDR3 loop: CASSTRDREAFF. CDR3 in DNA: TGTGCCAGTAGCACCCGGGACAGAGAAGCTTTCTTT.

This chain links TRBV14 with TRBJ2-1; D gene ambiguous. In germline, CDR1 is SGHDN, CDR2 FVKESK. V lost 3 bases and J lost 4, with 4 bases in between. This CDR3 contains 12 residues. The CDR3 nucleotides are TGTGCCAGCAGCCAGACTTACAATGAGCAGTTCTTC. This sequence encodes CASSQTYNEQFF.

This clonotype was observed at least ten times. CDR3: CASSLSGGLGYTF. The CDR3 DNA reads TGTGCCAGCAGTTTAAGTGGAGGGCTGGGCTACACCTTC. The chain has TRBV28 and TRBJ1-2, with no clear D. Germline V lookup: CDR1 MDHEN, CDR2 SYDVKM. CDR3 length: 13 amino acids. The V gene lost 2 bases and the J gene lost 8 bases, with 12 bases spanning the gap.

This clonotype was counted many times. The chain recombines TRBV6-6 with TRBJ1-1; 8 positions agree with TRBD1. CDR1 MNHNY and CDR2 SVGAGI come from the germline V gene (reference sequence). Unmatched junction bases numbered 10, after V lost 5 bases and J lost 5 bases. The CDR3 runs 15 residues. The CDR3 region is CASSPRDRRGTEAFF. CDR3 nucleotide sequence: TGTGCCAGCAGTCCGCGGGACAGGCGAGGGACTGAAGCTTTCTTT.

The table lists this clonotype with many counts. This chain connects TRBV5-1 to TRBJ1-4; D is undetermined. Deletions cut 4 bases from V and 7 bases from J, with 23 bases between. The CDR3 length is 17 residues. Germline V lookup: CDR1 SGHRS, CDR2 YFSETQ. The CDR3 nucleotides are TGCGCCAGCAGCCCCGCGTCAAGTGCTGATCGTGGTGAAAAACTGTTTTTT. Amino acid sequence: CASSPASSADRGEKLFF.

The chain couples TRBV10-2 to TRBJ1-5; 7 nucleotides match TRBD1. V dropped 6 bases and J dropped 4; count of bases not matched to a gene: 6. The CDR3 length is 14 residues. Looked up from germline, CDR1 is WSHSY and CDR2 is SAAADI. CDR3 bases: TGCGCCAGCAGGGACGGGACAGCTAATCAGCCCCAGCATTTT. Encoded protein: CASRDGTANQPQHF.

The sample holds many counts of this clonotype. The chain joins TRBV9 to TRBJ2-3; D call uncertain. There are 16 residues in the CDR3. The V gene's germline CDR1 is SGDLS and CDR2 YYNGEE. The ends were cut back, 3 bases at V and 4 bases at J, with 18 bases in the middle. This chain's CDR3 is CASSGRVGGQADTQYF. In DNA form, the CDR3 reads TGTGCCAGCAGCGGGAGAGTGGGTGGCCAGGCAGATACGCAGTATTTT.

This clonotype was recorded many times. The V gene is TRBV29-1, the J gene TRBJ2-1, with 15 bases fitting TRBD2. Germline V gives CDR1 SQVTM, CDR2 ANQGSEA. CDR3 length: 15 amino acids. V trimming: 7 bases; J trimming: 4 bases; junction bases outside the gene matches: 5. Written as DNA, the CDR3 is TGCAGCGGTTTCGGGACTAGCGGGAGGTACAATGAGCAGTTCTTC. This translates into CSGFGTSGRYNEQFF.